The 21 T cell receptor beta chains below come from one sample, sequenced in a study of blood T cell repertoires in COVID-19. The assay was immunoSEQ multiplex PCR, and TCRdb's table has in-frame clones only and misses some. The sample yields tens of thousands of clones, 65% to 80% seen once. Sequenced material: peripheral blood. The receptors were sampled from a woman older than 75 with active or convalescent COVID-19.

This clone has only a few counts. This chain joins TRBV4-1 and TRBJ2-7, with D possibly being TRBD1 (6 bases). The germline V gene has CDR1 MGHRA and CDR2 YSYEKL. V shed 3 bases and J shed 4 bases, with 16 bases lying between them. The CDR3 has 15 amino acids. The CDR3, as DNA: TGCGCCAGCAGCCATAATCCGGACAGCGTTTACGAGCAGTACTTC. Its protein is CASSHNPDSVYEQYF.

The chain links TRBV6-5 to TRBJ1-1; D gene uncertain. Germline V gives CDR1 MNHEY, CDR2 SVGAGI. The CDR3 consists of 13 residues. The germline V and J ends were trimmed by 0 bases and 1 base, with 3 bases remaining between them. The CDR3 DNA is TGTGCCAGCAGTTACTCGGCGAACACTGAAGCTTTCTTT. Its translation: CASSYSANTEAFF.

The chain joins TRBV9 to TRBJ1-1; D not certain. The CDR3 contains 14 residues. Germline V gene sequence: CDR1 SGDLS, CDR2 YYNGEE. Trimming pared 0 bases from V and 1 base from J, leaving 7 bases between. DNA of the CDR3: TGTGCCAGCAGCGTAGGGAGAGCGAACACTGAAGCTTTCTTT. This gives the protein CASSVGRANTEAFF. Looking up the rest from reference TRBV9 and TRBJ1-1 gives the full variable domain: DSGVTQTPKHLITATGQRVTLRCSPRSGDLSVYWYQQSLDQGLQFLIQYYNGEERAKGNILERFSAQQFPDLHSELNLSSLELGDSALYFCASSVGRANTEAFFGQGTRLTVV.

This clone showed up just a few times. V and J are TRBV27 and TRBJ2-5, with D tentatively TRBD2 (5 bases). Germline V gene sequence: CDR1 MNHEY, CDR2 SMNVEV (reference sequence). The V end lost 6 bases, the J end lost 5 bases, and 13 bases lay between the germline ends. The CDR3 has 13 amino acids. The CDR3 loop reads CASRWSSIETQYF. The CDR3 DNA reads TGTGCCAGCAGATGGTCTAGCATTGAGACCCAGTACTTC.

The V call is TRBV7-2, the J call TRBJ2-2; TRBD2 is a possible D gene (6 bases). This CDR3 spans 13 amino acids. The ends were cut back, 4 bases at V and 5 bases at J, with 8 bases in the middle. Germline lookup yields CDR1 SGHTA and CDR2 FQGNSA. For the CDR3, the DNA is TGTGCCAGCAGCTGGAGCGGGACCGGGGAGCTGTTTTTT. Translating it yields CASSWSGTGELFF.

This chain links TRBV11-2 with TRBJ2-1; 9 bases are shared with TRBD1. V was clipped by 5 bases and J by 8 bases; unmatched bases: 7. Germline V gene sequence: CDR1 SGHAT, CDR2 FQNNGV. There are 14 residues in the CDR3. CDR3 protein: CASSPGQGPDEQFF. The DNA for the CDR3 is TGTGCCAGCAGCCCGGGACAGGGACCGGATGAGCAGTTCTTC.

The CDR3 region has the DNA TGTGCCAGCTCACCTTCTAGCGGGGTGTTTATTGGTGAGCAGTTCTTC. This encodes CASSPSSGVFIGEQFF. This chain joins TRBV18 and TRBJ2-1, with TRBD2 identical over 9 bases. Per germline, CDR1 KGHSH and CDR2 LQKENI. The CDR3 spans 16 residues. Trimming removed 3 bases from V and 9 bases from J; junction bases left unmatched: 12.

The chain carries TRBV19 and TRBJ1-1; 8 bases are shared with TRBD1. Unmatched junction bases numbered 8, after V lost 5 bases and J lost 9 bases. Germline V gene sequence: CDR1 LNHDA, CDR2 SQIVND (reference sequence). The CDR3 is 13 residues long. Here the CDR3 reads CASSPGQGRKAFF. The CDR3 DNA reads TGTGCCAGTAGTCCTGGACAGGGTAGGAAAGCTTTCTTT.

The J gene is TRBJ2-2, the V gene TRBV7-2, with 8 bases that match TRBD1. The length of the CDR3 is 17 residues. The V segment lost 1 base and the J segment 7 bases; nucleotides outside the gene matches: 11. CDR1 SGHTA and CDR2 FQGNSA come from the germline V gene. The CDR3 DNA sequence: TGTGCCAGCAGCTTAGATAGGGCCAGGGGGCGAAGCGGGGAGCTGTTTTTT. Translation gives CASSLDRARGRSGELFF.

The rearrangement joins TRBV7-2 to TRBJ2-5; 8 bases agree with TRBD2. The CDR3 has 18 amino acids. V was pared by 5 bases and J by 1 base, with 15 bases of the junction left unmatched. Germline CDR1 SGHTA, CDR2 FQGNSA. CDR3 amino acids: CASSPPYGAGGIQETQYF. The CDR3 DNA reads as TGTGCCAGCAGCCCACCGTACGGCGCGGGGGGAATCCAAGAGACCCAGTACTTC.

The chain combines TRBV28 with TRBJ2-1, with 7 nucleotides matching TRBD1. Germline lookup yields CDR1 MDHEN and CDR2 SYDVKM. The CDR3 length is 16 residues. After removal of 4 bases from V and 4 bases from J, the junction contained 10 bases not matched to a gene. CDR3 loop: CASSSAGTELYNEQFF. The DNA of the CDR3 is TGTGCCAGCAGTTCAGCCGGGACAGAATTATACAATGAGCAGTTCTTC.

The J gene is TRBJ2-2, the V gene TRBV5-1; tentative D call: TRBD1 (6 bases). With 2 bases removed from V and 4 bases from J, the gap between germline ends came to 12 bases. Germline V lookup: CDR1 SGHRS, CDR2 YFSETQ. The CDR3 runs 15 residues. Written as DNA, the CDR3 is TGCGCCAGCAGCTTCGGCAGGGGCGGCACCGGGGAGCTGTTTTTT. The encoded protein is CASSFGRGGTGELFF.

V gene TRBV4-3 combines with J gene TRBJ2-5; 9 nucleotides align to TRBD2. Germline-derived CDR1 and CDR2 are LGHNA and YSLEER. With V trimmed by 4 bases and J by 6 bases, 18 bases remained unmatched. CDR3 length equals 18 residues. CDR3 loop: CASSPREVGGGAAKTQYF. CDR3 DNA sequence: TGCGCCAGCAGCCCCCGCGAGGTGGGCGGGGGGGCCGCGAAGACCCAGTACTTC.

The V and J genes are TRBV4-3 and TRBJ2-3; tentative D call: TRBD1 (6 bases). CDR1 is LGHNA, CDR2 YSLEER, per germline. V gave up 4 bases and J gave up 10 bases, with 21 bases separating them. The CDR3 totals 15 residues. Written as DNA, the CDR3 is TGCGCCAGCAGCCTAGACAGGTCCGTGGGGGCGGCGCAGTATTTT. This sequence encodes CASSLDRSVGAAQYF.

The chain recombines TRBV7-2 with TRBJ2-7, with 9 bases matching TRBD2. V gave up 5 bases and J gave up 0 bases; unmatched junction bases: 8. Per germline, CDR1 SGHTA and CDR2 FQGNSA. The CDR3 spans 16 residues. The DNA for the CDR3 is TGTGCCAGCAGCCTGGGGCTAGCGGGGTTCTCCTACGAGCAGTACTTC. The encoded protein is CASSLGLAGFSYEQYF.

The V gene is TRBV19, the J gene TRBJ2-2; maybe TRBD1 (6 bases). V was cut by 4 bases and J by 6 bases, with 15 bases left in between. The CDR3 has 15 amino acids. CDR1 and CDR2 (germline): LNHDA, SQIVND (reference sequence). CDR3 region: CASSTGQLYAGELFF. CDR3 bases: TGTGCCAGTAGTACCGGACAGCTATACGCCGGGGAGCTGTTTTTT.

The gene calls are TRBV7-2 and TRBJ2-7; D is perhaps TRBD1 (6 bases). The CDR3 runs 13 residues. In germline, CDR1 is SGHTA, CDR2 FQGNSA. V shed 4 bases and J shed 4 bases, with 11 bases lying between them. The CDR3 loop is CASSSQGKYEQYF. CDR3 bases: TGTGCCAGCAGCTCTCAGGGGAAGTACGAGCAGTACTTC.

This clone was observed a single time. The chain uses TRBV6-5 and TRBJ1-6; maybe TRBD1 (5 bases). Germline lookup yields CDR1 MNHEY and CDR2 SVGAGI. The CDR3 runs to 15 residues. V was trimmed by 6 bases and J by 7 bases, leaving 16 bases between them. The CDR3 nucleotides read TGTGCCAGCAGCTATTACAGGCCCAGCAATTCACCCCTCCACTTT. It specifies CASSYYRPSNSPLHF.

The chain uses TRBV6-2 or TRBV6-3 and TRBJ1-2; D ambiguous. CDR3 length: 14 residues. The V and J ends lost 2 bases and 5 bases respectively, with 12 bases between them. Germline loops: CDR1 MNHEY, CDR2 SVGEGT. This chain's CDR3 is CASSYGQKEYGYTF. CDR3 in DNA: TGTGCCAGCAGTTACGGGCAGAAGGAATATGGCTACACCTTC.

The chain employs TRBV7-2 and TRBJ1-4; D perhaps matches TRBD1 (5 bases). The germline V and J ends were trimmed by 2 bases and 2 bases, with 9 bases remaining between them. The CDR3 length is 15 residues. Germline loops: CDR1 SGHTA, CDR2 FQGNSA. DNA of the CDR3: TGTGCCAGCAGCTTACAGCAGGGTACTAATGAAAAACTGTTTTTT. It is translated as CASSLQQGTNEKLFF.

This clone showed up just once. This chain links TRBV12-5 with TRBJ2-1; 7 bases map to TRBD1. Germline CDR1 and CDR2: LGHNT and FRNRAP. The CDR3 extends over 16 amino acids. The V segment lost 3 bases and the J segment 4 bases; nucleotides outside the gene matches: 9. Written as DNA, the CDR3 is TGTGCTAGTGGTTTCCCTGGGGCACAGGGGTACAATGAGCAGTTCTTC. It specifies CASGFPGAQGYNEQFF.